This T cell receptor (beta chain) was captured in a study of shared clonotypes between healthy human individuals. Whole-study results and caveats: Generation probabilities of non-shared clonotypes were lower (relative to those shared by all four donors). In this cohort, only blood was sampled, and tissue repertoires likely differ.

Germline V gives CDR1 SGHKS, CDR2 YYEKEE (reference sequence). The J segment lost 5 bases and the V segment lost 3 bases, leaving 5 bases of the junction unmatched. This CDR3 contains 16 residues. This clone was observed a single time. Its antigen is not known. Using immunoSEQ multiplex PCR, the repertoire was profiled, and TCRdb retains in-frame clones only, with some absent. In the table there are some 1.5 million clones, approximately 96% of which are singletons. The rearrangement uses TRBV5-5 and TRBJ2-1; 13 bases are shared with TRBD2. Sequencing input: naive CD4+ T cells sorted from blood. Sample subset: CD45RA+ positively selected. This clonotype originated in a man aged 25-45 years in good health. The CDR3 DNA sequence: TGTGCCAGCAGCTCTCCGGGACTAGCGGGAAACAATGAGCAGTTCTTC. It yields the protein CASSSPGLAGNNEQFF.